This T cell receptor beta chain comes out of a study of OX40 agonist ivuxolimab in advanced cancers. Study context: Prior anti-PD-1, anti-PD-L1 or anti-CTLA-4 therapy did not bar entry, and more than 35% had some. Study-wide points: In general, CD8+ T cells held more expanded clones than CD4+ did, on average.

The sampling schedule covered blood at baseline, cycle 4 day 1, and cycle 7 day 1. The protocol was immunoSEQ multiplex PCR, while the TCRdb copy is restricted to in-frame clones and leaves out a portion. The sample carries roughly 6,300 clones, more than 60% recorded once. Concerning this clone: The target antigen is unknown.

CDR1 and CDR2 from the germline V gene are MNHEY and SMNVEV (reference sequence). This CDR3 spans 15 amino acids. With 7 bases removed from V and 2 bases from J, the gap between germline ends came to 14 bases. The TCR sequence derives from an adult with an advanced solid tumor such as melanoma, head and neck, liver or kidney cancer. This sample comprised CD4+ or CD8+ T cells sorted from blood, obtained in a trial of the OX40 agonist ivuxolimab. The V gene is TRBV27, the J gene TRBJ2-2, with a weak D call TRBD1 (6 bases). The CDR3 spells CASTPSDSNTGELFF. CDR3 coding DNA: TGTGCCAGCACCCCCTCGGACAGTAACACCGGGGAGCTGTTTTTT.